This T cell receptor (beta chain) was retrieved from a study of CD8+ T cells in alopecia areata. Overall study findings and caveats: Relative to normal scalp, lesional scalp, especially alopecia totalis/universalis, showed higher clonality. TCRs were shared less clearly across patients than in mice, possibly for HLA-related reasons.

Extraction of RNA preceded its reverse transcription into cDNA, which served as the sequencing template. Method: immunoSEQ multiplex PCR; TCRdb's copy keeps in-frame clones and lacks some. This repertoire shows under 110,000 clones, roughly 60% found once; its top ten account for about 15%. Indicated treatment: oral pan-JAK inhibitor, 5-10 mg twice daily. The study team obtained lesional scalp punch biopsies and peripheral blood from alopecia areata patients. Separation by sorting yielded CD4+ and CD8+ T cells from PBMCs. The sample holds a few counts of this clone. The antigen remains undetermined. Germline CDR1 reads GTSNPN; CDR2 reads SVGIG (reference sequence). The junction had 5 bases not matched to a gene; V was cut back by 1 base and J by 9 bases. The CDR3 sequence is 14 residues long.

The chain links TRBV30 to TRBJ1-6, with 8 positions matching TRBD1. This sample comprised CD8+ T cells sorted from blood, obtained between weeks 55 and 65, from a patient treated with tofacitinib. This clonotype was sampled from a human donor with alopecia areata. The CDR3 loop is CAWSEGRGPSPLHF. In DNA form, the CDR3 reads TGTGCCTGGAGTGAGGGCAGGGGGCCTTCACCCCTCCACTTT.